This T cell receptor (beta chain) was recovered during a study of pediatric ulcerative colitis. Regarding this clone: As yet, its antigen is unknown.

This table comes from immunoSEQ multiplex PCR, and its TCRdb copy is limited to in-frame clones, with some not included. The sample contains tens of thousands of clones, roughly 82% of which appear only once. Study-wide results and limits: Two rectal clonotypes were found only in ulcerative colitis patients, all of them.

CDR1 is MDHEN and CDR2 is SYDVKM in the germline V gene. This CDR3 has 15 amino acids. The V and J ends lost 5 bases and 3 bases, in that order; junction bases with no gene match: 6. One to two pinch biopsies were taken from the rectum during colonoscopy. The rearrangement joins TRBV28 to TRBJ2-3; TRBD1 matches 9 bases. Material: gut tissue. The source is a boy aged 5-17 years with severe ulcerative colitis. CDR3 DNA sequence: TGTGCCAGCAGTAAACAGGGGGCGCTTACAGATACGCAGTATTTT. Protein: CASSKQGALTDTQYF.